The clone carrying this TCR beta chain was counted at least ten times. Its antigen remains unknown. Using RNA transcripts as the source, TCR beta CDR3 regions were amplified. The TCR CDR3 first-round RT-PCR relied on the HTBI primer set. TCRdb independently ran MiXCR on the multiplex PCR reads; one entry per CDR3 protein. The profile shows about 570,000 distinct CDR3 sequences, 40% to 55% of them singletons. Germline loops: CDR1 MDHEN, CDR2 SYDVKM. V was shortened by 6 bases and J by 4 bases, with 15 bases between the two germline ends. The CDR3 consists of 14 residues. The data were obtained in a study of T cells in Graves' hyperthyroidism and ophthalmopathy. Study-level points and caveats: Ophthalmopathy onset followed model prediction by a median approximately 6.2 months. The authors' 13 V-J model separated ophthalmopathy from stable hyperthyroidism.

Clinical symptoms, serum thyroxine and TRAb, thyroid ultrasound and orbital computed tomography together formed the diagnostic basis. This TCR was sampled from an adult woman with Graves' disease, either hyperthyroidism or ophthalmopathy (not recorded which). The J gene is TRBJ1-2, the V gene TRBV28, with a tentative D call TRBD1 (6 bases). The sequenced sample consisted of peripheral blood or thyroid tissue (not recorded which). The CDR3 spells CASSSTTGFYGYTF. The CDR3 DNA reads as TGTGCCAGCAGCTCTACCACAGGGTTCTATGGCTACACCTTC.